Listed below are T cell receptor beta chains from one sample, sequenced in a study of HIV-infected patients and healthy controls. TCRdb reanalysed the 5' RACE reads using MiXCR and keeps one entry per CDR3 protein. The table has 15,000 to 20,000 distinct CDR3 sequences, approximately 9.5% seen once. Sequenced input: blood. The receptor set was obtained from an adult in good health. Each CDR3 is given with its conserved first and last residue. D genes are given only for firm matches. Rows give clone size only sometimes, using once, few, many, or a class for an expanded clone.

V	J	length	size	D	CDR3	DNA
TRBV11-2	TRBJ2-7	15	many	.	CASSLDLEGLREQYF	TGTGCCAGCAGCTTAGATCTTGAGGGGCTGCGGGAGCAGTACTTC
TRBV7-8	TRBJ2-2	16	many	.	CASSFIQGTNTGELFF	TGTGCCAGCAGCTTCATACAGGGCACGAACACCGGGGAGCTGTTTTTT
TRBV29-1	TRBJ2-1	16	medium-sized	.	CSVEGVGASSYNEQFF	TGCAGCGTTGAAGGCGTTGGGGCTAGCTCCTACAATGAGCAGTTCTTC
TRBV28	TRBJ2-1	15	many	TRBD2	CASRLAGGSYNEQFF	TGTGCCAGCAGGTTAGCGGGAGGTTCCTACAATGAGCAGTTCTTC
TRBV11-2	TRBJ1-2	15	many	.	CASSLDHGWSYGYTF	TGTGCCAGCAGCTTAGATCATGGATGGAGCTATGGCTACACCTTC
TRBV6-1	TRBJ2-3	13	many	.	CASSKKHTDTQYF	TGTGCCAGCAGTAAGAAACACACAGATACGCAGTATTTT
TRBV10-1	TRBJ2-5	13	many	.	CASSESGTGTQYF	TGCGCCAGCAGTGAGTCGGGAACCGGGACCCAGTACTTC
TRBV3-1	TRBJ2-7	15	.	TRBD2	CASSPPSGRTYEQYF	TGTGCCAGCAGCCCACCTAGCGGGAGAACCTACGAGCAGTACTTC
TRBV5-5	TRBJ2-7	15	.	TRBD2	CASSLDSGRGNEQYF	TGTGCCAGCAGCTTGGACAGCGGGAGAGGCAACGAGCAGTACTTC
TRBV15	TRBJ2-4	20	many	.	CATSPGISREGAGAKNIQYF	TGTGCCACCAGCCCCGGGATTTCCCGGGAGGGGGCTGGGGCCAAAAACATTCAGTACTTC
TRBV4-2	TRBJ2-1	16	many	.	CASSQEIAEIYNEQFF	TGTGCCAGCAGCCAAGAGATAGCGGAAATATACAATGAGCAGTTCTTC
TRBV20-1	TRBJ2-1	16	many	TRBD2	CSARLASGRAGYEQFF	TGCAGTGCTAGACTCGCTAGCGGGAGGGCCGGGTATGAGCAGTTCTTC
TRBV5-4	TRBJ2-3	15	many	.	CASSQRGSPTDTQYF	TGTGCCAGCAGCCAGAGGGGGAGCCCCACAGATACGCAGTATTTT
TRBV28	TRBJ2-7	13	medium-sized	TRBD1	CASSPDRDLVEYF	TGTGCCAGCAGTCCGGACAGGGATTTGGTCGAGTACTTC
TRBV2	TRBJ1-2	14	.	TRBD1	CASSDEGAHLGYTF	TGTGCCAGCAGTGACGAGGGGGCGCATCTTGGCTACACCTTC
TRBV6-1	TRBJ1-6	13	.	.	CASSDTAAGTLHF	TGTGCCAGCAGTGACACAGCCGCGGGGACCCTCCACTTT
TRBV12-3/TRBV12-4	TRBJ1-5	15	many	TRBD1	CASTLGQGVNQPQHF	TGTGCCAGCACCCTTGGACAGGGGGTAAATCAGCCCCAGCATTTT
TRBV7-9	TRBJ2-2	15	.	.	CASSFLTGTTGELFF	TGTGCCAGCAGCTTCCTAACCGGGACAACCGGGGAGCTGTTTTTT
TRBV28	TRBJ2-3	19	medium-sized	TRBD2	CASSLGLAGSGGKADTQYF	TGTGCCAGCAGTTTAGGACTAGCGGGTAGCGGCGGTAAAGCAGATACGCAGTATTTT
TRBV29-1	TRBJ2-1	15	few	.	CSVEGAEGGANEQFF	TGCAGCGTTGAAGGGGCAGAGGGCGGCGCCAATGAGCAGTTCTTC
TRBV21-1	TRBJ2-4	18	many	.	CASSKLGETRLAKNIQYF	TGTGCCAGCAGCAAATTAGGGGAGACACGGCTAGCCAAAAACATTCAGTACTTC
TRBV20-1	TRBJ2-5	14	medium-sized	TRBD1	CSASLGQNYETQYF	TGCAGTGCTAGCCTGGGACAGAATTATGAGACCCAGTACTTC
TRBV3-1	TRBJ2-1	19	few	TRBD2	CASSQDPILRPSGINEQFF	TGTGCCAGCAGCCAAGATCCAATTTTAAGACCTAGCGGGATCAATGAGCAGTTCTTC
TRBV3-1	TRBJ2-7	15	medium-sized	TRBD1	CASSQDRDRFYEQYF	TGTGCCAGCAGCCAAGACCGGGACAGGTTCTACGAGCAGTACTTC
TRBV28	TRBJ2-2	17	.	TRBD2	CASSFPTSGLNTGELFF	TGTGCCAGCAGTTTCCCGACTAGCGGCTTGAACACCGGGGAGCTGTTTTTT
TRBV29-1	TRBJ1-3	14	many	.	CSVVRYEAGNTIYF	TGCAGCGTTGTACGATACGAAGCTGGAAACACCATATATTTT
TRBV7-2	TRBJ2-7	17	.	.	CASSLGGPRTPLGEQYF	TGTGCCAGCAGCTTAGGAGGGCCGAGGACTCCTCTTGGGGAGCAGTACTTC
TRBV20-1	TRBJ2-3	13	many	.	CSARSRGTDTQYF	TGCAGTGCCAGATCTAGGGGAACAGATACGCAGTATTTT
TRBV20-1	TRBJ2-4	15	medium-sized	TRBD2	CSARRGREGQGIQYF	TGCAGTGCTAGAAGGGGACGGGAGGGCCAGGGCATTCAGTACTTC
TRBV6-1	TRBJ1-5	13	many	.	CASSDRAGQPQHF	TGTGCCAGCAGTGACAGGGCAGGACAGCCCCAGCATTTT
TRBV25-1	TRBJ2-2	15	few	.	CASSESRPYTGELFF	TGTGCCAGCAGTGAATCTCGGCCCTACACCGGGGAGCTGTTTTTT
TRBV20-1	TRBJ2-2	14	many	TRBD2	CSASLAGMAGELFF	TGCAGTGCTTCACTAGCGGGTATGGCCGGGGAGCTGTTTTTT
TRBV4-1	TRBJ1-5	15	.	.	CASSQSQGPGQPQHF	TGCGCCAGCAGCCAGTCCCAGGGTCCCGGTCAGCCCCAGCATTTT
TRBV28	TRBJ2-3	15	few	.	CASTRPGPYEDTQYF	TGTGCCAGCACCCGTCCCGGGCCCTATGAAGATACGCAGTATTTT
TRBV6-2/TRBV6-3	TRBJ2-1	14	medium-sized	.	CASTPSIADSVQFF	TGTGCCAGCACCCCATCCATCGCAGATTCCGTGCAGTTCTTC
TRBV5-1	TRBJ2-7	15	many	TRBD1	CASSLVGDRVEEQYF	TGCGCCAGCAGCTTGGTCGGGGACAGGGTAGAGGAGCAGTACTTC
TRBV3-1	TRBJ1-1	16	many	.	CASSPDRSRFETEAFF	TGTGCCAGCAGCCCAGACAGGAGCCGCTTCGAGACTGAAGCTTTCTTT
TRBV28	TRBJ2-7	14	medium-sized	.	CASSSPGRYYEQYF	TGTGCCAGCAGTAGCCCTGGGAGGTACTACGAGCAGTACTTC
TRBV20-1	TRBJ2-3	13	few	.	CSATGEGSDTQYF	TGCAGTGCTACAGGGGAGGGATCAGATACGCAGTATTTT
TRBV10-3	TRBJ2-3	15	many	.	CAISDPSFSTDTQYF	TGTGCCATCAGTGACCCCTCATTTAGCACAGATACGCAGTATTTT
TRBV7-9	TRBJ2-1	17	.	TRBD2	CASSLGYRGRSYNEQFF	TGTGCCAGCAGCTTAGGGTATCGCGGGAGGTCCTACAATGAGCAGTTCTTC
TRBV7-6	TRBJ2-3	14	many	TRBD2	CASSLGSSGDTQYF	TGTGCCAGCAGCTTAGGGTCTAGCGGAGATACGCAGTATTTT
TRBV27	TRBJ2-1	13	many	.	CASSRTEFNEQFF	TGTGCCAGCAGTCGGACGGAGTTCAATGAGCAGTTCTTC
TRBV27	TRBJ2-1	15	many	.	CASSFGWPPGNEQFF	TGTGCCAGCAGTTTCGGTTGGCCCCCAGGCAATGAGCAGTTCTTC
TRBV30	TRBJ2-7	12	many	.	CAWSPLGTEQYF	TGTGCCTGGAGTCCTCTAGGCACCGAGCAGTACTTC
TRBV12-5	TRBJ1-1	16	medium-sized	.	CPRQPGGMSMNTEAFF	TGTCCTAGACAGCCGGGAGGGATGAGCATGAACACTGAAGCTTTCTTT
TRBV7-2	TRBJ1-2	15	few	.	CASSLAARTNYGYTF	TGTGCCAGCAGCTTAGCTGCACGCACTAACTATGGCTACACCTTC
TRBV11-2	TRBJ2-2	13	many	.	CASSPLLAGELFF	TGTGCCAGCAGCCCCCTTTTAGCCGGGGAGCTGTTTTTT
TRBV6-1	TRBJ2-7	13	many	.	CASSPFPPYEQYF	TGTGCCAGCAGTCCCTTTCCTCCCTACGAGCAGTACTTC
TRBV12-3/TRBV12-4	TRBJ2-3	15	many	.	CASKPVDIGTDTQYF	TGTGCCAGCAAACCGGTGGACATCGGCACAGATACGCAGTATTTT
TRBV9	TRBJ2-1	13	many	.	CASSSGGRSEQFF	TGTGCCAGCAGCTCGGGCGGACGGTCTGAGCAGTTCTTC
TRBV18	TRBJ2-3	16	many	TRBD2	CASSPTSGAYTDTQYF	TGTGCCAGCTCACCCACTAGCGGGGCCTACACAGATACGCAGTATTTT
TRBV20-1	TRBJ2-3	12	.	TRBD1	CSARGDREGQYF	TGCAGTGCTAGAGGGGACAGGGAAGGGCAGTATTTT
TRBV29-1	TRBJ2-7	14	many	.	CSVQISLSHYEQYF	TGCAGCGTTCAAATTTCCCTGTCTCACTACGAGCAGTACTTC
TRBV27	TRBJ1-1	14	.	.	CASSLYRESTEAFF	TGTGCCAGCAGTTTATACAGGGAGAGCACTGAAGCTTTCTTT
TRBV19	TRBJ2-7	15	many	.	CASSTPRGNSYEQYF	TGTGCCAGTAGCACACCAAGGGGAAACTCCTACGAGCAGTACTTC
TRBV12-3/TRBV12-4	TRBJ2-7	16	once	.	CASSPNILLGSYEQYF	TGTGCCAGCAGTCCCAACATCCTCCTGGGCTCCTACGAGCAGTACTTC
TRBV27	TRBJ2-5	16	.	TRBD2	CASSLIGGRAEETQYF	TGTGCCAGCAGTTTGATAGGCGGGAGGGCCGAGGAGACCCAGTACTTC
TRBV6-6	TRBJ2-7	14	few	TRBD1	CASSYSGQTYEQYF	TGTGCCAGCAGTTACTCGGGACAGACCTACGAGCAGTACTTC